This is a list of T cell receptor beta chains from one sample in a study of memory CD4+ T cells and cytomegalovirus serostatus. Profiling relied on immunoSEQ multiplex PCR, and the TCRdb table lists in-frame clones only, not all of them. Here the sample spans about 46,000 clones, about three quarters being singletons. The sequenced sample consisted of memory CD4+ T cells from blood. The receptors stem from an adult in good health and CMV-seronegative. Each CDR3 is given with its conserved first and last residue. A D gene is named only where the DNA matches it firmly. Part of the rows lack a size; the others show once, few, many or a class for expanded clones.

size	D	V	J	length	CDR3	DNA
-	TRBD1	TRBV5-6	TRBJ1-4	13	CASSRDRNEKLFF	TGTGCCAGCAGCCGGGACAGGAATGAAAAACTGTTTTTT
-	TRBD2	TRBV11-2	TRBJ2-7	15	CASSLRLAGIYEQYF	TGTGCCAGCAGCTTAAGGCTAGCGGGCATCTACGAGCAGTACTTC
-	TRBD1	TRBV11-1	TRBJ2-7	12	CASSSGQYEQYF	TGTGCCAGCAGCTCGGGACAGTACGAGCAGTACTTC
-	TRBD2	TRBV9	TRBJ2-5	17	CASSGGTSGGTQETQYF	TGTGCCAGCAGCGGCGGGACTAGCGGGGGAACCCAAGAGACCCAGTACTTC
-	-	TRBV6-5	TRBJ2-2	15	CASSTGTHNTGELFF	TGTGCCAGCAGCACCGGGACTCATAACACCGGGGAGCTGTTTTTT
-	-	TRBV15	TRBJ1-1	14	CATSRFRGGAEAFF	TGTGCCACCAGCAGGTTCAGGGGAGGGGCTGAAGCTTTCTTT
-	TRBD1	TRBV5-1	TRBJ1-2	15	CASSLDGQGAEGYTF	TGCGCCAGCAGCTTGGATGGACAGGGGGCTGAGGGCTACACCTTC
-	-	TRBV6-6	TRBJ2-3	15	CASSSIGKGRDTQYF	TGTGCCAGCAGTTCCATCGGAAAGGGGAGGGATACGCAGTATTTT
-	-	TRBV14	TRBJ1-1	14	CASSQDLVNTEAFF	TGTGCCAGCAGCCAAGATCTTGTGAACACTGAAGCTTTCTTT
few	TRBD1	TRBV4-1	TRBJ1-1	15	CASSQERQGWTEAFF	TGCGCCAGCAGCCAAGAGAGACAGGGTTGGACTGAAGCTTTCTTT
-	-	TRBV6-1	TRBJ1-5	13	CASSGQAGQPQHF	TGTGCCAGCAGCGGGCAAGCCGGACAGCCCCAGCATTTT
-	TRBD2	TRBV5-1	TRBJ2-7	18	CASSSGLAGALDSYEQYF	TGCGCCAGCAGCTCGGGACTAGCGGGGGCCCTCGACTCCTACGAGCAGTACTTC
-	-	TRBV9	TRBJ1-3	15	CASSSQRATGNTIYF	TGTGCCAGCAGCTCACAACGGGCCACTGGAAACACCATATATTTT
medium-sized	TRBD1	TRBV29-1	TRBJ1-1	13	CSVDGDRDTEAFF	TGCAGCGTTGACGGGGACAGGGACACTGAAGCTTTCTTT
-	-	TRBV19	TRBJ2-5	16	CASTARQGGGKETQYF	TGTGCCAGTACCGCACGGCAGGGCGGTGGTAAAGAGACCCAGTACTTC
-	-	TRBV19	TRBJ1-5	14	CASRFGSGNQPQHF	TGTGCCAGTAGGTTTGGGTCTGGCAATCAGCCCCAGCATTTT
-	TRBD1	TRBV4-3	TRBJ1-5	18	CASSQDYGGQGSPRAQHF	TGCGCCAGCAGCCAAGACTACGGGGGACAGGGGTCCCCCAGGGCCCAGCATTTT
-	-	TRBV6-1	TRBJ1-1	18	CASSEPASQGLAYTEAFF	TGTGCCAGCAGTGAACCCGCCTCTCAGGGGCTGGCGTACACTGAAGCTTTCTTT
-	TRBD1	TRBV10-3	TRBJ1-5	15	CATQTGDEVNQPQHF	TGTGCCACCCAGACAGGGGATGAAGTGAATCAGCCCCAGCATTTT
-	-	TRBV5-4	TRBJ2-2	15	CASSLARLNTGELFF	TGTGCCAGCAGCTTGGCAAGGTTGAACACCGGGGAGCTGTTTTTT
-	-	TRBV7-3	TRBJ2-5	13	CASSLGHQETQYF	TGTGCCAGCAGCTTAGGACACCAAGAGACCCAGTACTTC
-	TRBD1	TRBV11-2	TRBJ2-5	13	CASSPGQEETQYF	TGTGCCAGCAGCCCTGGACAGGAAGAGACCCAGTACTTC
-	-	TRBV6-1	TRBJ2-7	13	CASSFYRYDEQYF	TGTGCCAGCAGTTTCTACCGATACGACGAGCAGTACTTC
-	TRBD2	TRBV9	TRBJ2-3	17	CASSVGSLTSGGATQYF	TGTGCCAGCAGCGTAGGATCATTGACTAGCGGGGGGGCCACGCAGTATTTT
-	-	TRBV30	TRBJ1-6	13	CAWSQDLNSPLHF	TGTGCCTGGAGTCAAGACCTAAATTCACCCCTCCACTTT
-	-	TRBV2	TRBJ2-6	17	CASAKERLRSGANVLTF	TGTGCCAGCGCCAAGGAACGGTTGCGGTCTGGGGCCAACGTCCTGACTTTC
-	-	TRBV6-1	TRBJ2-7	14	CASSGEAGGYEQYF	TGTGCCAGCAGTGGGGAGGCAGGGGGATACGAGCAGTACTTC
once	TRBD2	TRBV5-1	TRBJ2-5	13	CASGSGGSETQYF	TGCGCCAGCGGGAGCGGGGGTTCGGAGACCCAGTACTTC
-	TRBD1	TRBV19	TRBJ1-6	16	CASSISPTGVGSPLHF	TGTGCCAGTAGTATCAGCCCGACAGGGGTTGGTTCACCCCTCCACTTT
-	TRBD2	TRBV27	TRBJ2-7	15	CASSSPGGPTYEQYF	TGTGCCAGCAGTTCCCCGGGGGGGCCCACGTACGAGCAGTACTTC
once	TRBD1	TRBV6-5	TRBJ1-5	15	CASSSAGTGHQPQHF	TGTGCCAGCAGTTCCGCCGGGACAGGGCATCAGCCCCAGCATTTT
-	-	TRBV28	TRBJ2-3	14	CANSGTSSTDTQYF	TGTGCAAACTCCGGGACTTCTAGCACAGATACGCAGTATTTT
-	-	TRBV29-1	TRBJ1-2	13	CSAQTGGGYGYTF	TGCAGCGCCCAAACCGGGGGAGGCTATGGCTACACCTTC
-	-	TRBV29-1	TRBJ1-2	13	CSVGEDTDYGYTF	TGCAGCGTTGGTGAGGACACGGACTATGGCTACACCTTC
-	TRBD1	TRBV5-1	TRBJ2-7	15	CASITKGQGANEQYF	TGCGCCAGCATCACGAAGGGACAGGGGGCCAACGAGCAGTACTTC
-	-	TRBV5-1	TRBJ2-2	13	CASSSSVNGELFF	TGCGCCAGCAGCTCGTCCGTCAACGGGGAGCTGTTTTTT
-	-	TRBV5-1	TRBJ1-3	14	CASSLDYSGNTIYF	TGCGCCAGCAGCTTGGATTACTCTGGAAACACCATATATTTT